One sample yielded the 13 T cell receptor beta chains listed below, sequenced in a study of blood T cell repertoires in COVID-19. The data were produced by immunoSEQ multiplex PCR, yet TCRdb's version contains in-frame clones alone and is incomplete. The sample shows some 15,000 clones, about 91% of them seen only once. Sequencing used peripheral blood. The receptors derive from a human donor in a cohort sampled during active COVID-19.

CDR3 coding DNA: TGTGCCAGCAGATCTGACTTCGCGGGAGGCAATGAGCAGTTCTTC. This sequence encodes CASRSDFAGGNEQFF. This chain connects TRBV11-1 to TRBJ2-1; 8 nucleotides line up with TRBD2. The CDR3 consists of 15 residues. The trim removed 6 bases at V and 6 bases at J, leaving 10 bases unmatched. Germline V gene data show CDR1 as SGHAT and CDR2 as FQDESV (reference sequence). The full variable domain, rest sourced from reference TRBV11-1 and TRBJ2-1, is EAEVAQSPRYKITEKSQAVAFWCDPISGHATLYWYRQILGQGPELLVQFQDESVVDDSQLPKDRFSAERLKGVDSTLKIQPAELGDSAMYLCASRSDFAGGNEQFFGPGTRLTVL.

This clone has a single count. V is TRBV6-1 and J is TRBJ2-3; D is unresolved. The CDR3 has 14 amino acids. The V gene's germline CDR1 is MNHNS and CDR2 SASEGT. Trimming left V 3 bases short and J 2 bases short, with 9 bases between. The CDR3 DNA is TGTGCCAGCAGTGAGAAAGCCCCCACAGATACGCAGTATTTT. Its translation: CASSEKAPTDTQYF.

V gene TRBV4-1 combines with J gene TRBJ2-5, with TRBD2 matching over 10 bases. The CDR3 is 15 amino acids. CDR1 and CDR2 from the germline V gene are MGHRA and YSYEKL. The V segment lost 3 bases and the J segment 2 bases; nucleotides outside the gene matches: 3. The CDR3 nucleotides read TGCGCCAGCAGCCAGGTAGCGGGGGGTCAAGAGACCCAGTACTTC. Its protein product is CASSQVAGGQETQYF.

This chain connects TRBV11-1 to TRBJ2-7; possibly TRBD2 for D (5 bases). The CDR3 contains 12 residues. Trimming pared 4 bases from V and 9 bases from J, leaving 13 bases between. Germline V CDR1 and CDR2: SGHAT, FQDESV (reference sequence). CDR3 sequence reads: CASSSFTGRQYF. The CDR3 DNA follows: TGTGCCAGCAGCTCTTTCACGGGGAGGCAGTACTTC.

This rearrangement joins TRBV5-1 to TRBJ2-6, with D tentatively TRBD1 (5 bases). The germline gives CDR1 SGHRS, CDR2 YFSETQ. Trimming removed 3 bases from V and 0 bases from J, with 13 bases in between. This CDR3 comprises 17 residues. The CDR3 DNA follows: TGCGCCAGCAGCTATCAGGGAATAAGCTCTGGGGCCAACGTCCTGACTTTC. It yields the protein CASSYQGISSGANVLTF.

This sequence joins TRBV5-4 and TRBJ2-1; D is possibly TRBD2 (5 bases). There are 15 residues in the CDR3. V lost 5 bases and J 6 bases, leaving 18 bases between the germline ends. Germline loops: CDR1 SGHNT, CDR2 YYREEE (reference sequence). This CDR3 reads CASSPAGSIINEQFF. As DNA, the CDR3 is TGTGCCAGCAGTCCGGCGGGCTCTATAATCAATGAGCAGTTCTTC.

The chain recombines TRBV18 with TRBJ2-3, with D tentatively TRBD1 (5 bases). CDR3 length: 16 residues. Deletions cut 6 bases from V and 2 bases from J, with 18 bases between. Per the germline V gene, CDR1 is KGHSH and CDR2 is LQKENI. The CDR3 DNA reads TGTGCCAGCTCCCGACTCAGGGTAGGGGACACAGATACGCAGTATTTT. Its protein is CASSRLRVGDTDTQYF.

This sequence joins TRBV6-5 and TRBJ1-2; no definite D call. Germline V gives CDR1 MNHEY, CDR2 SVGAGI. The CDR3 covers 15 residues. Trimming removed 0 bases from V and 4 bases from J, with 12 bases in between. CDR3 sequence reads: CASSYSKLIFYGYTF. The CDR3 nucleotides read TGTGCCAGCAGTTACTCGAAACTTATTTTCTATGGCTACACCTTC.

The chain recombines TRBV19 with TRBJ2-1; D call uncertain. The CDR3 runs to 16 residues. With 5 bases removed from V and 2 bases from J, the gap between germline ends came to 16 bases. Germline V gene sequence: CDR1 LNHDA, CDR2 SQIVND (reference sequence). As DNA, the CDR3 is TGTGCCAGTAGTGTCCAAAAGGCGGTAGCCTACAATGAGCAGTTCTTC. Its translation is CASSVQKAVAYNEQFF.

J is TRBJ2-2 and V is TRBV18; 8 bases line up with TRBD1. The germline gives CDR1 KGHSH, CDR2 LQKENI. Trimming at V came to 10 bases and at J to 5 bases, leaving 6 bases not matched to a gene. The CDR3 sequence is 13 residues long. The CDR3 region is CAMGTGQTGELFF. The CDR3 nucleotides are TGTGCCATGGGGACAGGCCAAACCGGGGAGCTGTTTTTT.

The chain couples TRBV4-1 to TRBJ2-7; 7 bases line up with TRBD1. Germline trimming cut 1 base from V and 5 bases from J; bases unmatched to any gene: 11. In germline, CDR1 is MGHRA, CDR2 YSYEKL. The CDR3 loop spans 16 amino acids. As DNA, the CDR3 is TGCGCCAGCAGCCAAGCCCAGCGAACAGGGGTCCACGAGCAGTACTTC. This gives the protein CASSQAQRTGVHEQYF.

The chain links TRBV21-1 to TRBJ1-1; the D call of TRBD1 is as the table states it, not checked on the DNA. TRBV21-1 is a documented pseudogene. CDR3 size: 13 residues. CDR3 sequence: CASSCLTDFEAFF. The DNA of the CDR3 is TGTGCCAGCTCCTGTCTGACAGATTTTGAAGCTTTCTTT.

CDR3 DNA: TGTGCCAGCAGACCGGACAGGGAAGTTAACGAGCAGTACTTC. It translates to CASRPDREVNEQYF. This sequence joins TRBV28 and TRBJ2-7, with 8 nucleotides matching TRBD1. The CDR3 is 14 residues long. Germline V gene data show CDR1 as MDHEN and CDR2 as SYDVKM. The V gene end was trimmed by 6 bases and the J gene end by 5 bases; junction bases not matched to a gene: 9. The whole variable domain, filled in from reference TRBV28 and TRBJ2-7, reads DVKVTQSSRYLVKRTGEKVFLECVQDMDHENMFWYRQDPGLGLRLIYFSYDVKMKEKGDIPEGYSVSREKKERFSLILESASTNQTSMYLCASRPDREVNEQYFGPGTRLTVT.